Following are 22 T cell receptor beta chains from one sample sequenced in a study of spatial heterogeneity in lung cancer. Time point specified: sample taken at primary tumor resection. TCRdb itself ran the 5' RACE reads through MiXCR, one entry per CDR3 protein. Among roughly 7,000 distinct CDR3 sequences listed, roughly 7.2% were seen once. The sequences come from PBMCs, collected at surgery. All receptors derive from a male donor with early-stage non-small cell lung cancer.

This clonotype was seen at least ten times. The V call is TRBV20-1, the J call TRBJ1-5; maybe TRBD1 (6 bases). The CDR3 consists of 16 residues. Trimming stripped 0 bases from V and 3 bases from J, with 15 bases between. The germline gives CDR1 DFQATT, CDR2 SNEGSKA (reference sequence). CDR3 residues: CSARDGGLGLNQPQHF. In nucleotides, the CDR3 is TGCAGTGCTAGAGACGGGGGCCTGGGCCTCAATCAGCCCCAGCATTTT.

This chain connects TRBV6-5 to TRBJ2-5; D call uncertain. The length of the CDR3 is 14 residues. Trimming left V 0 bases short and J 2 bases short, with 7 bases between. The germline V gene encodes CDR1 MNHEY and CDR2 SVGAGI. The CDR3 is CASSYSWQQETQYF. The CDR3 coding sequence is TGTGCCAGCAGTTACTCATGGCAGCAAGAGACCCAGTACTTC.

This clonotype was counted at least ten times. The V and J genes are TRBV10-3 and TRBJ2-7; a possible D gene is TRBD2 (6 bases). Germline V gene lookup returns CDR1 ENHRY and CDR2 SYGVKD. The CDR3 has 12 residues. Trimming took 1 base from V and 5 from J, leaving 6 bases between them. CDR3 in amino acids: CAISEWGDEQYV. The DNA of the CDR3 is TGTGCCATCAGTGAGTGGGGGGACGAGCAGTACGTC.

This clonotype occurred many times. The chain couples TRBV5-1 to TRBJ1-1; 9 bases are shared with TRBD1. The CDR3 runs to 15 residues. Germline CDR1 reads SGHRS; CDR2 reads YFSETQ. J lost 6 bases, V lost 2 bases, and 8 bases had no gene match. Here the CDR3 DNA reads TGCGCCAGCAGCTTCTCCCGGGACAGGGACGCTGAAGCTTTCTTT. This encodes CASSFSRDRDAEAFF.

This clonotype was observed at least ten times. V is TRBV28 and J is TRBJ1-6; TRBD1 is a possible D gene (5 bases). Trimming removed 3 bases at V and 2 bases at J, with 14 bases between. Germline V gene lookup returns CDR1 MDHEN and CDR2 SYDVKM. The CDR3 runs to 17 residues. The CDR3 sequence is CASSFLFQGPYNSPLHF. The CDR3 DNA reads as TGTGCCAGCAGTTTCTTGTTTCAGGGCCCCTATAATTCACCCCTCCACTTT.

This clonotype was counted ten times or more. The chain combines TRBV2 with TRBJ2-3, with no clear D. This CDR3 is 13 amino acids long. CDR1 is SNHLY, CDR2 FYNNEI, per germline. V was pared by 4 bases and J by 5 bases, with 10 bases between. DNA for the CDR3: TGTGCCAGCAGTGGAAACCGCGGAGATACGCAGTATTTT. This translates into CASSGNRGDTQYF.

This clonotype was detected many times. CDR3 sequence reads: CASSTGGSSTDTQYF. CDR3 bases: TGTGCCAGCAGTACGGGAGGCTCTAGCACAGATACGCAGTATTTT. The genes are TRBV11-2 and TRBJ2-3; TRBD2 matches at 7 bases. The CDR3 has 15 residues. Germline CDR1 SGHAT, CDR2 FQNNGV. J gave up 0 bases and V 6 bases, and 6 bases lay outside the gene matches.

There are many counts of this clonotype. The V call is TRBV6-1, the J call TRBJ2-7; D remains ambiguous. The CDR3 contains 15 residues. Germline V gene data show CDR1 as MNHNS and CDR2 as SASEGT. V was cut by 0 bases and J by 0 bases, with 9 bases left in between. The CDR3 DNA is TGTGCCAGCAGTGAAGCGTCGCATAGCTCCTACGAGCAGTACGTC. Its translation is CASSEASHSSYEQYV.

This clonotype appeared many times. The chain couples TRBV5-4 to TRBJ1-4; 12 bases are shared with TRBD1. CDR1 is SGHNT and CDR2 is YYREEE in the germline V gene (reference sequence). The CDR3 length is 15 residues. The junction had 6 bases not matched to a gene; V was cut back by 4 bases and J by 8 bases. CDR3 DNA: TGTGCCAGCAGCCTGGCGGGGACAGGGGGCGAAAAACTGTTTTTT. Its translation: CASSLAGTGGEKLFF. The variable domain in full, completed from reference TRBV5-4 and TRBJ1-4, reads ETGVTQSPTHLIKTRGQQVTLRCSSQSGHNTVSWYQQALGQGPQFIFQYYREEENGRGNFPPRFSGLQFPNYSSELNVNALELDDSALYLCASSLAGTGGEKLFFGSGTQLSVL.

This clonotype was recorded once. The J gene is TRBJ1-5, the V gene TRBV18, with a weak D call TRBD1 (5 bases). V lost 3 bases and J 0 bases, leaving 18 bases between the germline ends. Germline CDR1 and CDR2: KGHSH and LQKENI. CDR3 length: 18 amino acids. The CDR3 DNA reads TGTGCCAGCTCACCTCGGGGACCATCCTCCGATAGCAATCAGCCCCAGCATTTT. Translated: CASSPRGPSSDSNQPQHF.

This clonotype counts as medium-sized (0.01 to 0.1%). The J gene is TRBJ2-5, the V gene TRBV29-1; D possibly corresponds to TRBD1 (5 bases). Per the germline V gene, CDR1 is SQVTM and CDR2 is ANQGSEA. This CDR3 is 12 amino acids long. V lost 4 bases, J lost 2 bases, and 8 bases lay in between. The CDR3 region is CSVVRQQETQYF. CDR3 nucleotides: TGCAGCGTTGTCCGACAGCAAGAGACCCAGTACTTC.

This clonotype is labeled large. The V call is TRBV7-9, the J call TRBJ2-7; D is unclear. CDR1 and CDR2 (germline): SEHNR, FQNEAQ (reference sequence). The CDR3 sequence is 14 residues long. V lost 2 bases, J lost 8 bases, and 16 bases lay in between. Here the CDR3 reads CASSLSTTGDKQYF. CDR3 nucleotide sequence: TGTGCCAGCAGCTTATCAACCACTGGCGATAAGCAGTACTTC. Full variable domain (rest looked up from reference TRBV7-9 and TRBJ2-7): DTGVSQNPRHKITKRGQNVTFRCDPISEHNRLYWYRQTLGQGPEFLTYFQNEAQLEKSRLLSDRFSAERPKGSFSTLEIQRTEQGDSAMYLCASSLSTTGDKQYFGPGTRLTVT.

There are many counts of this clonotype. This chain joins TRBV5-1 and TRBJ2-1; 11 bases line up with TRBD2. CDR1 and CDR2 from the germline V gene are SGHRS and YFSETQ. This CDR3 region has 17 residues. With V trimmed by 0 bases and J by 7 bases, 9 bases remained unmatched. The CDR3 loop reads CASSLGLAGGFYNEQFF. The CDR3 DNA is TGCGCCAGCAGCTTGGGTCTAGCGGGAGGTTTTTATAATGAGCAGTTCTTC.

The chain recombines TRBV7-9 with TRBJ1-4; no reliable D call. Trimming pared 7 bases from V and 5 bases from J, leaving 14 bases between. The V gene's germline CDR1 is SEHNR and CDR2 FQNEAQ (reference sequence). This CDR3 comprises 14 residues. The CDR3 nucleotides are TGTGCCAGCATCCTTGTGGCAGACAATGAAAAACTGTTTTTT. Protein sequence: CASILVADNEKLFF.

This clonotype was detected a few times. The chain joins TRBV3-1 to TRBJ2-3; no clear D. CDR3 length: 14 residues. The V end lost 0 bases, the J end lost 8 bases, and 12 bases lay between the germline ends. Germline V gene lookup returns CDR1 LGHDT and CDR2 YNNKEL (reference sequence). The CDR3 DNA reads TGTGCCAGCAGCCAAGATGCGGAAAGAGGTACGCAGTATTTT. This gives the protein CASSQDAERGTQYF.

This clonotype occurred many times. The chain uses TRBV25-1 and TRBJ2-4; the D gene is possibly TRBD1 (6 bases). CDR1 and CDR2 (germline): MGHDK, SYGVNS. The ends were cut back, 3 bases at V and 1 base at J, with 7 bases in the middle. This CDR3 comprises 14 residues. The CDR3 spells CASSEQGAKNIQYF. CDR3 bases: TGTGCCAGCAGTGAGCAGGGGGCCAAAAACATTCAGTACTTC.

This clonotype was recorded many times. The rearrangement uses TRBV20-1 and TRBJ2-1; D is perhaps TRBD2 (6 bases). The germline V and J ends were trimmed by 5 bases and 6 bases, with 17 bases remaining between them. The CDR3 extends over 14 amino acids. Germline CDR1 and CDR2: DFQATT and SNEGSKA (reference sequence). The CDR3 loop is CSARMGGNSNEQFF. For the CDR3, the DNA is TGCAGTGCTCGGATGGGGGGTAACTCCAATGAGCAGTTCTTC.

The chain carries TRBV4-2 and TRBJ1-5; D unresolved. The germline V and J ends were trimmed by 0 bases and 9 bases, with 15 bases remaining between them. CDR3 length: 15 amino acids. CDR1 is LGHNA and CDR2 is YNFKEQ in the germline V gene. CDR3 nucleotide sequence: TGTGCCAGCAGCCAAGAGGCCGGGTTTGGGTGGCCCCAGCATTTT. It yields the protein CASSQEAGFGWPQHF.

The V gene is TRBV20-1, the J gene TRBJ2-1; 12 bases map to TRBD2. This CDR3 contains 17 residues. In germline, CDR1 is DFQATT, CDR2 SNEGSKA (reference sequence). After removal of 6 bases from V and 0 bases from J, the junction contained 9 bases not matched to a gene. The CDR3 region has the DNA TGCAGTGCCGAGGGGTCGACTAGCGGGAGCTCCTACAATGAGCAGTTCTTC. This translates into CSAEGSTSGSSYNEQFF.

This clonotype was picked up many times. CDR3 sequence (DNA): TGTGCCAGCAGCTTAGACTCCAATTCACCCCTCCACTTT. Translated, it gives CASSLDSNSPLHF. V is TRBV7-9 and J is TRBJ1-6; D call uncertain. The CDR3 spans 13 residues. V was cut by 1 base and J by 7 bases, with 5 bases left in between. Germline V gene lookup returns CDR1 SEHNR and CDR2 FQNEAQ (reference sequence).

At least ten counts were recorded for this clonotype. The CDR3 nucleotides read TGTGCCAGCAGCGTGCCTGCTGTGGCTATAGAGACCCAGTACTTC. It yields the protein CASSVPAVAIETQYF. The chain has TRBV5-6 and TRBJ2-5, with D uncertain. Germline V lookup: CDR1 SGHDT, CDR2 YYEEEE. V was clipped by 4 bases and J by 4 bases, with 17 bases between them. This CDR3 is 15 amino acids long.

This clonotype was recorded at least ten times. The rearrangement joins TRBV5-1 to TRBJ2-3; D is possibly TRBD1 or TRBD2 (5 bases each). The V gene's germline CDR1 is SGHRS and CDR2 YFSETQ. The CDR3 runs 15 residues. Deletions cut 2 bases from V and 2 bases from J, with 12 bases between. CDR3 bases: TGCGCCAGCAGCTTAGTCGGGGCAAACACAGATACGCAGTATTTT. It specifies CASSLVGANTDTQYF.